Listed here is a single T cell receptor (beta chain). Extraction and reverse transcription of RNA yielded cDNA as the sequencing template. Generated by immunoSEQ multiplex PCR, the TCRdb table keeps only in-frame clones and is missing some. The sample contains roughly 140,000 clones, about four fifths of which appear only once. CDR1 is SGHNT, CDR2 YENEEA, per germline. The CDR3 sequence is 15 residues long. The V and J ends lost 8 bases and 1 base, in that order; junction bases with no gene match: 4. This sample was taken from a study of CD8+ T cells in alopecia areata. Background on the study: Scoring of treated patients' severity used the percentage of affected scalp area.

As to treatment: oral pan-JAK inhibitor, 5-10 mg twice daily. Peripheral blood, together with lesional scalp punch biopsies, was collected from alopecia areata patients. The chain has TRBV11-3 and TRBJ2-6; 8 nucleotides agree with TRBD1. This material consisted of CD8+ T cells sorted from blood, taken at week 4, from a patient treated with tofacitinib. This TCR was sampled from a human donor with alopecia areata. The CDR3 DNA follows: TGTGCCAGCGCAGGGGGCAAATCTGGGGCCAACGTCCTGACTTTC. The encoded protein is CASAGGKSGANVLTF.